The 32 T cell receptor beta chains below come from one sample, sequenced in a study of technical replicates of blood from several donors. This table comes from immunoSEQ multiplex PCR, and its TCRdb copy is limited to in-frame clones, with some not included. The sample contains roughly 69,000 clones, about 97% of which appear only once. The sequencing input was T cells isolated from PBMCs. The origin of the receptors is a human donor in good health.

The chain uses TRBV29-1 and TRBJ1-2; D perhaps matches TRBD1 (5 bases). The CDR3 extends over 12 amino acids. V dropped 4 bases and J dropped 2 bases, with 8 bases sitting between them. From germline, CDR1 is SQVTM and CDR2 ANQGSEA. The CDR3 coding sequence is TGCAGCGTTGGGGGGGGGAACTATGGCTACACCTTC. It specifies CSVGGGNYGYTF.

The V call is TRBV11-1, the J call TRBJ2-5; D is unclear. The CDR3 is 13 amino acids. Germline assignment: CDR1 SGHAT and CDR2 FQDESV (reference sequence). Trimming stripped 3 bases from V and 5 bases from J, with 10 bases between. CDR3 amino acids: CASSFQVRETQYF. The CDR3 DNA reads TGTGCCAGCAGCTTTCAGGTTCGGGAGACCCAGTACTTC.

This chain connects TRBV2 to TRBJ2-7, with a weak D call TRBD2 (6 bases). CDR1 is SNHLY and CDR2 is FYNNEI in the germline V gene. Between the trimmed V and J ends, which lost 6 bases and 6 bases, there was a span of 21 bases. This CDR3 comprises 15 residues. CDR3 coding DNA: TGTGCCAGCAGGTCCCCGGGAGATAGAGACCGCGAGCAGTACTTC. Translated, it gives CASRSPGDRDREQYF.

The chain couples TRBV9 to TRBJ2-7; no clear D gene. This CDR3 has 14 residues. The germline CDR1 and CDR2 sequences are SGDLS and YYNGEE. V was clipped by 0 bases and J by 3 bases, with 10 bases between them. In nucleotides, the CDR3 is TGTGCCAGCAGCGTAGACAGATCGTACTACGAGCAGTACTTC. It encodes CASSVDRSYYEQYF.

This sequence joins TRBV9 and TRBJ2-7; 7 bases are a match to TRBD1. Germline loops: CDR1 SGDLS, CDR2 YYNGEE. This CDR3 spans 15 amino acids. After removal of 0 bases from V and 5 bases from J, the junction contained 8 bases not matched to a gene. DNA of the CDR3: TGTGCCAGCAGCGTAGGAGGGGGCCTGGGGAACGAGCAGTACTTC. It yields the protein CASSVGGGLGNEQYF.

The chain combines TRBV29-1 with TRBJ1-1, with D possibly TRBD1 on 5 matching bases. From germline, CDR1 is SQVTM and CDR2 ANQGSEA. CDR3 length equals 13 residues. V was shortened by 2 bases and J by 4 bases, with 11 bases between the two germline ends. CDR3 DNA sequence: TGCAGCGTTGAACTAGGGGTTTCCACTGAAGCTTTCTTT. Encoded protein: CSVELGVSTEAFF.

Only one count was recorded for this clone. The chain couples TRBV7-3 to TRBJ2-2; TRBD2 aligns across 13 bases. V shed 5 bases, J shed 0 bases, and the junction held 9 bases outside the gene matches. This CDR3 contains 19 residues. The germline V gene encodes CDR1 SGHTA and CDR2 FQGTGA. Here the CDR3 DNA reads TGTGCCAGCAGCATAGGGACTAGCGGGAAGTTACCGAACACCGGGGAGCTGTTTTTT. Its translation: CASSIGTSGKLPNTGELFF.

V gene TRBV5-1 combines with J gene TRBJ1-1, with 8 bases fitting TRBD1. The CDR3 contains 14 residues. Trimming took 7 bases from V and 1 from J; bases not matched to a gene: 6. Germline loops: CDR1 SGHRS, CDR2 YFSETQ. The chain's CDR3 is CASRLGQGNTEAFF. CDR3 bases: TGCGCCAGCCGACTCGGACAGGGGAACACTGAAGCTTTCTTT.

The chain links TRBV11-2 to TRBJ2-7; 9 bases fit TRBD1. The CDR3 runs 15 residues. The V segment lost 5 bases and the J segment 5 bases; nucleotides outside the gene matches: 10. CDR1 SGHAT and CDR2 FQNNGV come from the germline V gene. The CDR3 loop reads CASSPTGTGLNEQYF. DNA of the CDR3: TGTGCCAGCAGCCCCACGGGGACAGGGTTGAACGAGCAGTACTTC.

This clone has a single count. The rearrangement uses TRBV10-1 and TRBJ2-1, with TRBD2 identical over 8 bases. V was clipped by 7 bases and J by 9 bases; unmatched bases: 8. CDR3 length equals 13 residues. Germline V lookup: CDR1 WNHNN, CDR2 SYGVQD (reference sequence). Here the CDR3 reads CASTGTRVGEQFF. In DNA form, the CDR3 reads TGCGCCAGCACCGGGACTAGGGTTGGTGAGCAGTTCTTC.

The J gene is TRBJ2-1, the V gene TRBV9; D is ambiguous. Between the trimmed V and J ends, which lost 3 bases and 6 bases, there was a span of 10 bases. The CDR3 has 13 residues. The germline CDR1 and CDR2 sequences are SGDLS and YYNGEE. The CDR3 nucleotides are TGTGCCAGCAGCGACCAGATACGCAATGAGCAGTTCTTC. It specifies CASSDQIRNEQFF. Full variable domain (missing parts from reference TRBV9 and TRBJ2-1): DSGVTQTPKHLITATGQRVTLRCSPRSGDLSVYWYQQSLDQGLQFLIQYYNGEERAKGNILERFSAQQFPDLHSELNLSSLELGDSALYFCASSDQIRNEQFFGPGTRLTVL.

V gene TRBV28 combines with J gene TRBJ2-4; 9 bases fit TRBD2. With V trimmed by 6 bases and J by 3 bases, 9 bases remained unmatched. The germline gives CDR1 MDHEN, CDR2 SYDVKM. This CDR3 is 16 amino acids long. CDR3 amino acids: CASRESSGSGKNIQYF. The DNA of the CDR3 is TGTGCCAGCAGAGAAAGTAGCGGGAGCGGCAAAAACATTCAGTACTTC. Full variable domain (remainder filled in from reference TRBV28 and TRBJ2-4): DVKVTQSSRYLVKRTGEKVFLECVQDMDHENMFWYRQDPGLGLRLIYFSYDVKMKEKGDIPEGYSVSREKKERFSLILESASTNQTSMYLCASRESSGSGKNIQYFGAGTRLSVL.

This sequence joins TRBV21-1 and TRBJ1-4; no DNA check was done on the table's D call, TRBD1. TRBV21-1 is noted as a pseudogene. The CDR3 has 16 amino acids. CDR3 sequence: CATRNRGKQTNEKLFF. DNA for the CDR3: TGTGCCACTCGGAACAGGGGGAAACAAACTAATGAAAAACTGTTTTTT.

The genes are TRBV25-1 and TRBJ2-5; D is unclear. Trimming cost V 2 bases and J 4 bases, with 11 bases left between them. CDR3 length equals 14 residues. From germline, CDR1 is MGHDK and CDR2 SYGVNS. CDR3 amino acids: CASSELRSIETQYF. DNA of the CDR3: TGTGCCAGCAGTGAACTACGGAGTATAGAGACCCAGTACTTC.

The chain recombines TRBV15 with TRBJ2-1; the D gene is possibly TRBD2 (5 bases). Germline CDR1 LNHNV, CDR2 YYDKDF (reference sequence). Trimming pared 6 bases from V and 0 bases from J, leaving 15 bases between. The CDR3 consists of 16 residues. CDR3 sequence: CATRDPSGSSYNEQFF. DNA of the CDR3: TGTGCCACCAGAGACCCCAGTGGGAGCTCCTACAATGAGCAGTTCTTC.

V usage is TRBV5-1 and J usage is TRBJ2-7, with TRBD2 as a possible D gene (5 bases). Germline CDR1 reads SGHRS; CDR2 reads YFSETQ. The V gene lost 2 bases and the J gene lost 5 bases, with 8 bases spanning the gap. CDR3 length: 12 amino acids. CDR3 coding DNA: TGCGCCAGCAGCTTTACGGGGAACGAGCAGTACTTC. Translation gives CASSFTGNEQYF.

The V and J genes are TRBV27 and TRBJ2-7, with D tentatively TRBD1 (6 bases). The germline CDR1 and CDR2 sequences are MNHEY and SMNVEV (reference sequence). V gave up 2 bases and J gave up 3 bases, with 11 bases separating them. CDR3 length equals 14 residues. The CDR3 loop reads CASSLTDRVYEQYF. The CDR3 DNA is TGTGCCAGCAGTTTAACGGACAGAGTCTACGAGCAGTACTTC.

The genes are TRBV5-6 and TRBJ2-1; D remains ambiguous. From germline, CDR1 is SGHDT and CDR2 YYEEEE. The CDR3 totals 12 residues. V dropped 0 bases and J dropped 4 bases, with 2 bases sitting between them. CDR3 in amino acids: CASSLAYNEQFF. As DNA, the CDR3 is TGTGCCAGCAGCTTGGCTTACAATGAGCAGTTCTTC.

The genes are TRBV19 and TRBJ2-5; maybe TRBD1 (6 bases). Germline V CDR1 and CDR2: LNHDA, SQIVND (reference sequence). This CDR3 is 13 amino acids long. V was pared by 7 bases and J by 4 bases, with 13 bases between. Written as DNA, the CDR3 is TGTGCCAGTAAGGAACAGGGTGGAGAGACCCAGTACTTC. Translated, it gives CASKEQGGETQYF.

The V and J genes are TRBV5-1 and TRBJ2-5, with TRBD2 matching over 10 bases. With 4 bases clipped from V and 1 base from J, the junction kept 7 bases outside the gene matches. Germline CDR1 is SGHRS and CDR2 is YFSETQ. This CDR3 has 16 amino acids. In DNA form, the CDR3 reads TGCGCCAGCAGCATGGCTAGCGGGGGCCTCCAAGAGACCCAGTACTTC. It codes for CASSMASGGLQETQYF.

The CDR3 loop is CATESTGNTEAFF. The CDR3 nucleotides read TGTGCCACCGAATCGACAGGGAACACTGAAGCTTTCTTT. This chain joins TRBV6-5 and TRBJ1-1, with D possibly TRBD1 on 6 matching bases. V shed 10 bases and J shed 1 base, with 13 bases lying between them. The CDR3 runs to 13 residues. Germline loops: CDR1 MNHEY, CDR2 SVGAGI.

CDR3 nucleotides: TGCGCCAGCAGCCAAGATGGCAGGGTATTAACTGGGGCCAACGTCCTGACTTTC. This sequence encodes CASSQDGRVLTGANVLTF. The J gene is TRBJ2-6, the V gene TRBV4-1; tentative D call: TRBD1 (5 bases). Germline-derived CDR1 and CDR2 are MGHRA and YSYEKL. V shed 0 bases and J shed 2 bases, with 14 bases lying between them. CDR3 length: 18 amino acids.

In its sample, this clone was seen once. The genes are TRBV30 and TRBJ2-1; TRBD2 matches at 7 bases. This CDR3 is built from 14 residues. The junction had 3 bases not matched to a gene; V was cut back by 4 bases and J by 0 bases. Germline CDR1 reads GTSNPN; CDR2 reads SVGIG (reference sequence). The chain's CDR3 is CAWKGTNSYNEQFF. CDR3 coding DNA: TGTGCCTGGAAAGGGACTAACTCCTACAATGAGCAGTTCTTC.

This chain uses TRBV7-9 with TRBJ1-1; D is ambiguous. V gave up 7 bases and J gave up 5 bases, with 17 bases separating them. The germline V gene encodes CDR1 SEHNR and CDR2 FQNEAQ (reference sequence). CDR3 length: 14 residues. CDR3 protein: CASTGDLLSTEAFF. The CDR3 coding sequence is TGTGCCAGCACCGGGGATTTATTGTCAACTGAAGCTTTCTTT.

V usage is TRBV28 and J usage is TRBJ2-7; perhaps TRBD1 as D (5 bases). Germline assignment: CDR1 MDHEN and CDR2 SYDVKM. V gave up 2 bases and J gave up 0 bases, with 14 bases separating them. The length of the CDR3 is 16 residues. The CDR3 nucleotides read TGTGCCAGCAGTTTAGTCAAGGGGTTAGACTCCTACGAGCAGTACTTC. It translates to CASSLVKGLDSYEQYF. Looking up the rest from reference TRBV28 and TRBJ2-7 gives the full variable domain: DVKVTQSSRYLVKRTGEKVFLECVQDMDHENMFWYRQDPGLGLRLIYFSYDVKMKEKGDIPEGYSVSREKKERFSLILESASTNQTSMYLCASSLVKGLDSYEQYFGPGTRLTVT.

This clone showed up just once. The rearrangement links TRBV5-1 to TRBJ2-7, with 11 bases fitting TRBD2. The germline V gene has CDR1 SGHRS and CDR2 YFSETQ. The CDR3 covers 14 residues. The V segment lost 4 bases and the J segment 4 bases; nucleotides outside the gene matches: 4. DNA for the CDR3: TGCGCCAGCAGCGCCACTAGCGGGAGATACGAGCAGTACTTC. It specifies CASSATSGRYEQYF. Full variable domain (outside the CDR3, taken from reference TRBV5-1 and TRBJ2-7): KAGVTQTPRYLIKTRGQQVTLSCSPISGHRSVSWYQQTPGQGLQFLFEYFSETQRNKGNFPGRFSGRQFSNSRSEMNVSTLELGDSALYLCASSATSGRYEQYFGPGTRLTVT.

The chain couples TRBV19 to TRBJ1-2; D remains unclear. V gave up 3 bases and J gave up 4 bases, with 6 bases separating them. The V gene's germline CDR1 is LNHDA and CDR2 SQIVND (reference sequence). The CDR3 consists of 12 residues. CDR3: CASSILPYGYTF. In nucleotides, the CDR3 is TGTGCCAGTAGTATCCTACCCTATGGCTACACCTTC.

V usage is TRBV28 and J usage is TRBJ2-1; D gene ambiguous. This CDR3 has 13 amino acids. Trimming removed 3 bases from V and 3 bases from J, with 6 bases in between. The germline gives CDR1 MDHEN, CDR2 SYDVKM. Written as DNA, the CDR3 is TGTGCCAGCAGTTTCATCGGCTACAATGAGCAGTTCTTC. It encodes CASSFIGYNEQFF.

The chain couples TRBV6-1 to TRBJ2-1; 9 positions match TRBD2. In germline, CDR1 is MNHNS, CDR2 SASEGT. This CDR3 region has 15 residues. J was trimmed by 8 bases and V by 2 bases; bases with no gene match: 7. The CDR3 region has the DNA TGTGCCAGCAGTGAATTTAGCGGGAGTCTTTATGAGCAGTTCTTC. Its translation is CASSEFSGSLYEQFF.

The chain carries TRBV27 and TRBJ2-1; 11 bases map to TRBD2. V shed 3 bases and J 2 bases; nucleotides not matched to a gene: 0. The CDR3 is 15 residues long. CDR1 is MNHEY, CDR2 SMNVEV, per germline (reference sequence). The CDR3: CASSLGLAAYNEQFF. The DNA for the CDR3 is TGTGCCAGCAGTTTGGGACTAGCGGCCTACAATGAGCAGTTCTTC.

V usage is TRBV29-1 and J usage is TRBJ2-2; 10 bases match TRBD2. The CDR3 is 17 residues long. V lost 1 base to trimming and J lost 2 bases; unmatched junction nucleotides: 7. CDR1 is SQVTM and CDR2 is ANQGSEA in the germline V gene. CDR3 nucleotides: TGCAGCGTTGAAGGTCTAGCGGGGGAAAAAAACACCGGGGAGCTGTTTTTT. The encoded protein is CSVEGLAGEKNTGELFF.

The V and J genes are TRBV29-1 and TRBJ1-2; D may be TRBD1 (6 bases). This CDR3 region has 13 residues. Germline-derived CDR1 and CDR2 are SQVTM and ANQGSEA. Trimming left V 4 bases short and J 2 bases short, with 11 bases between. CDR3: CSVVIQGNYGYTF. Written as DNA, the CDR3 is TGCAGCGTTGTTATACAGGGAAACTATGGCTACACCTTC.